The rows below give T cell receptor beta chains drawn from one sample of a study of regulatory T cells in long-lasting Graves disease. TCRdb redid the calling of the multiplex PCR reads with MiXCR, one entry per CDR3 protein. The sample contains roughly 470,000 distinct CDR3 sequences, under 25% of which appear only once. The material was peripheral blood mononuclear cells (PBMCs), obtained when the disease was refractory, from a patient treated with antithyroid drugs. These receptors all stem from a female donor with Graves disease. Both conserved end residues are part of each CDR3. The order of the fields is J gene, D gene, clone size, V gene, CDR3 DNA, CDR3 protein. D genes are given only for firm matches. Only some rows state a clone size, as once, few, many or a class for expanded clones.

j_call: TRBJ1-1
d_call: TRBD1
clone_size: few
v_call: TRBV14
cdr3_nt: TGTGCCAGCAGCCAAGGACAGGGGGGGTTTCAGAACACTGAAGCTTTCTTT
cdr3_aa: CASSQGQGGFQNTEAFF

j_call: TRBJ2-7
d_call: TRBD2
clone_size: many
v_call: TRBV12-3/TRBV12-4
cdr3_nt: TGTGCAATTGCGGGAGGGATGACCTACGAGCAGTACTTC
cdr3_aa: CAIAGGMTYEQYF

j_call: TRBJ2-7
d_call: TRBD2
clone_size: many
v_call: TRBV29-1
cdr3_nt: TGCAGCGTTCGGACTAGCGGGGATAGCTACGAGCAGTACTTC
cdr3_aa: CSVRTSGDSYEQYF

j_call: TRBJ2-5
d_call: -
clone_size: many
v_call: TRBV28
cdr3_nt: TGTGCCAGCAGATCTGACAGCCCACAAGAGACCCAGTACTTC
cdr3_aa: CASRSDSPQETQYF

j_call: TRBJ2-3
d_call: TRBD1
clone_size: few
v_call: TRBV20-1
cdr3_nt: TGCAGTGCTAGAGTAGGGGCAGGGGGAGCCGATACGCAGTATTTT
cdr3_aa: CSARVGAGGADTQYF

j_call: TRBJ2-4
d_call: TRBD1
clone_size: few
v_call: TRBV7-9
cdr3_nt: TGTGCCAGCAGTTCTCACCAGTCCCGGGACAGGGAACCCAAAAACATTCAGTACTTC
cdr3_aa: CASSSHQSRDREPKNIQYF

j_call: TRBJ2-7
d_call: TRBD1
clone_size: -
v_call: TRBV6-2/TRBV6-3
cdr3_nt: TGTGCCAGCAGTTACGGAGAGGACAGGCCAACCTACGAGCAGTACTTC
cdr3_aa: CASSYGEDRPTYEQYF

j_call: TRBJ2-7
d_call: -
clone_size: -
v_call: TRBV19
cdr3_nt: TGTGCCAGTAGTTCGACAGGTAGGGCCTACGAGCAGTACTTC
cdr3_aa: CASSSTGRAYEQYF

j_call: TRBJ2-7
d_call: TRBD1
clone_size: many
v_call: TRBV28
cdr3_nt: TGTGCCAGCAGGGTGCTTACGGGACAGCGAACCTACGAGCAGTACTTC
cdr3_aa: CASRVLTGQRTYEQYF

j_call: TRBJ2-7
d_call: -
clone_size: -
v_call: TRBV13
cdr3_nt: TGTGCCAGCAGCCCAGACAGGACCTCCTACGAGCAGTACTTC
cdr3_aa: CASSPDRTSYEQYF